Presented here are 27 T cell receptor beta chains from one specimen sequenced in a study of glioma-infiltrating T cells. Using RNA template, CDR3s of TCR alpha and beta were amplified with iRepertoire arm-PCR. One entry per CDR3 protein results from TCRdb running MiXCR on the multiplex PCR reads. The sample lists roughly 120,000 distinct CDR3 sequences; less than 30% were seen once. Sequences were obtained from glioma tissue, nonneoplastic brain tissue, or PBMCs (not recorded which). The receptors were gathered from a human donor with low-grade glioma or glioblastoma, undergoing nonglioma brain surgery, or in good health (not recorded which).

V and J are TRBV19 and TRBJ2-7, with D hard to call. Looked up from germline, CDR1 is LNHDA and CDR2 is SQIVND (reference sequence). This CDR3 has 13 residues. V was cut by 3 bases and J by 2 bases, with 8 bases left in between. CDR3 residues: CASSISGPYEQYF. DNA for the CDR3: TGTGCCAGTAGTATTTCAGGCCCCTACGAGCAGTACTTC.

The genes are TRBV2 and TRBJ2-1, with TRBD2 matching 7 bases. This CDR3 comprises 16 residues. Trimming cost V 6 bases and J 0 bases; bases outside gene matches: 8. CDR1 and CDR2 (germline): SNHLY, FYNNEI. The CDR3 sequence is CASRGGTSFSYNEQFF. The CDR3 DNA reads as TGTGCCAGCAGGGGGGGGACTTCATTCTCCTACAATGAGCAGTTCTTC.

This clonotype was counted many times. The chain couples TRBV20-1 to TRBJ2-7; 14 positions match TRBD2. CDR3 length: 13 residues. Germline loops: CDR1 DFQATT, CDR2 SNEGSKA (reference sequence). V shed 3 bases and J 6 bases; nucleotides not matched to a gene: 1. Here the CDR3 DNA reads TGCAGTGCTAGTGGGACTAGCGGGAGCGAGCAGTACTTC. This codes for CSASGTSGSEQYF.

This clonotype appeared a few times. The chain has TRBV18 and TRBJ2-7; 7 bases match TRBD2. From germline, CDR1 is KGHSH and CDR2 LQKENI. There are 14 residues in the CDR3. Germline trimming cut 1 base from V and 2 bases from J; bases unmatched to any gene: 2. The CDR3: CASSPRREPYEQYF. The DNA of the CDR3 is TGTGCCAGCTCACCACGGCGGGAGCCCTACGAGCAGTACTTC.

V gene TRBV11-3 combines with J gene TRBJ1-1; possible D gene TRBD1, 5 bases. Germline CDR1 and CDR2: SGHNT and YENEEA. This CDR3 region has 13 residues. V lost 2 bases and J lost 7, with 11 bases in between. CDR3 nucleotide sequence: TGTGCCAGCAGCTTAACACAAGGGGTTGAAGCTTTCTTT. Its translation is CASSLTQGVEAFF.

This clonotype was seen just once. This CDR3 is missing its conserved last phenylalanine or tryptophan, likely due to a read error. V is TRBV2 and J is TRBJ2-3; D not resolved. Germline-derived CDR1 and CDR2 are SNHLY and FYNNEI. CDR3 length: 11 residues. The V end lost 6 bases, the J end lost 3 bases, and 4 bases lay between the germline ends. For the CDR3, the DNA is TGTGCCAGCAGCGTTACAGATACGCAGTATATT. Translated: CASSVTDTQYI.

The genes are TRBV20-1 and TRBJ2-1; D possibly uses TRBD1 or TRBD2 (5 bases each). V gave up 3 bases and J gave up 5 bases, with 17 bases separating them. The CDR3 loop spans 15 amino acids. Germline V gene data show CDR1 as DFQATT and CDR2 as SNEGSKA (reference sequence). CDR3 loop: CSARFEGRADNEQFF. In DNA form, the CDR3 reads TGCAGTGCTAGGTTTGAGGGCAGGGCCGACAATGAGCAGTTCTTC.

Comment on this clonotype: The CDR3 end shows no conserved phenylalanine or tryptophan, and so a read error is likely. The CDR3: CASTEGGPETQYP. CDR3 DNA: TGTGCCAGCACCGAGGGAGGGCCGGAGACCCAGTACCCC. This chain connects TRBV7-2 to TRBJ2-5, with 7 nucleotides matching TRBD2. The CDR3 is made up of 13 amino acids. CDR1 is SGHTA, CDR2 FQGNSA, per germline. With 7 bases clipped from V and 5 bases from J, the junction kept 7 bases outside the gene matches.

This clonotype was observed at least ten times. This sequence joins TRBV3-1 and TRBJ2-2; D perhaps matches TRBD1 (6 bases). The V end lost 1 base, the J end lost 3 bases, and 15 bases lay between the germline ends. CDR1 is LGHDT and CDR2 is YNNKEL in the germline V gene (reference sequence). The CDR3 length is 17 residues. CDR3 coding DNA: TGTGCCAGCAGCCAAGTGCTTGGGACACTATACACCGGGGAGCTGTTTTTT. Protein sequence: CASSQVLGTLYTGELFF.

This clonotype was observed many times. This rearrangement joins TRBV7-2 to TRBJ2-1; a weak D match, TRBD1 (5 bases). The length of the CDR3 is 15 residues. The germline V gene encodes CDR1 SGHTA and CDR2 FQGNSA. Trimming removed 1 base from V and 3 bases from J, with 10 bases in between. The CDR3 loop reads CASSLGSGFYNEQFF. As DNA, the CDR3 is TGTGCCAGCAGCTTAGGTTCAGGGTTCTACAATGAGCAGTTCTTC.

In this sample, this clonotype turned up a few times. The chain links TRBV9 to TRBJ2-7; TRBD2 might be the D (6 bases). The CDR3 covers 15 residues. Trimming cost V 0 bases and J 3 bases, with 13 bases left between them. Germline lookup yields CDR1 SGDLS and CDR2 YYNGEE. The CDR3 nucleotides read TGTGCCAGCAGCGTAGATAACGGACTACGCTACGAGCAGTACTTC. It specifies CASSVDNGLRYEQYF.

This clonotype was observed many times. DNA for the CDR3: TGCAGTGCAATTAATCTAGCGGGACAAGATACGCAGTATTTT. Its protein product is CSAINLAGQDTQYF. The rearrangement joins TRBV20-1 to TRBJ2-3; TRBD2 matches 9 bases. Germline V gene data show CDR1 as DFQATT and CDR2 as SNEGSKA (reference sequence). V shed 6 bases, J shed 5 bases, and the junction held 9 bases outside the gene matches. The CDR3 sequence is 14 residues long.

This clonotype has at least ten counts. J is TRBJ1-5 and V is TRBV6-6; 7 nucleotides align to TRBD1. V gave up 2 bases and J gave up 3 bases; unmatched junction bases: 7. Germline assignment: CDR1 MNHNY and CDR2 SVGAGI (reference sequence). This CDR3 has 16 amino acids. This chain's CDR3 is CASSYGTVSYNQPQHF. The CDR3 nucleotides read TGTGCCAGCAGTTACGGGACAGTCTCTTACAATCAGCCCCAGCATTTT.

Notes on this clonotype: A much larger clonotype is one base distant, so this may be a read error. This chain links TRBV4-2 with TRBJ1-2; TRBD1 agrees at 11 bases. Germline assignment: CDR1 LGHNA and CDR2 YNFKEQ. The V segment lost 1 base and the J segment 4 bases; nucleotides outside the gene matches: 5. This CDR3 comprises 16 residues. The CDR3 DNA reads as TGTGCCAGCAGCCAAGGAGGGACAGGGGGAGTCTATGGCTACACCTTC. This encodes CASSQGGTGGVYGYTF.

This clonotype was seen many times. This chain connects TRBV7-3 to TRBJ2-5; D ambiguous. CDR3 length: 14 amino acids. Germline V gene data show CDR1 as SGHTA and CDR2 as FQGTGA. Trimming removed 2 bases at V and 5 bases at J, with 12 bases between. CDR3 nucleotides: TGTGCCAGCAGCTTAGGATCTGTCGGGGAGACCCAGTACTTC. Its translation is CASSLGSVGETQYF. The full variable domain, rest sourced from reference TRBV7-3 and TRBJ2-5, is GAGVSQTPSNKVTEKGKYVELRCDPISGHTALYWYRQSLGQGPEFLIYFQGTGAADDSGLPNDRFFAVRPEGSVSTLKIQRTERGDSAVYLCASSLGSVGETQYFGPGTRLLVL.

Many counts were recorded for this clonotype. This chain links TRBV29-1 with TRBJ1-1; D might be TRBD1 (6 bases). This CDR3 comprises 12 residues. Germline CDR1 and CDR2: SQVTM and ANQGSEA. V was shortened by 4 bases and J by 4 bases, with 10 bases between the two germline ends. The DNA for the CDR3 is TGCAGCGTTGTCACGGGGGCCACTGAAGCTTTCTTT. Its translation is CSVVTGATEAFF.

The chain is built from TRBV12-3 or TRBV12-4 and TRBJ2-7; unclear D gene. This CDR3 comprises 14 residues. Trimming cost V 5 bases and J 2 bases, with 13 bases left between them. The CDR3 nucleotides read TGTGCCAGCAGTCCGTCCCTGGTAACCTACGAGCAGTACTTC. It yields the protein CASSPSLVTYEQYF.

This clonotype came up many times. The chain combines TRBV7-2 with TRBJ1-1, with 8 bases fitting TRBD1. The V gene's germline CDR1 is SGHTA and CDR2 FQGNSA. The CDR3 spans 15 residues. After removal of 6 bases from V and 1 base from J, the junction contained 7 bases not matched to a gene. CDR3 sequence (DNA): TGTGCCAGCAGGCCTGACAGGGGCGGGAACACTGAAGCTTTCTTT. It translates to CASRPDRGGNTEAFF.

This clonotype was picked up many times. This chain uses TRBV4-3 with TRBJ2-1; 12 bases align to TRBD2. CDR3 length equals 17 residues. Germline V lookup: CDR1 LGHNA, CDR2 YSLEER. Unmatched junction bases numbered 8, after V lost 4 bases and J lost 4 bases. In DNA form, the CDR3 reads TGCGCCAGCAGCCCCCGTACCGGGACTAGCGGGTACAATGAGCAGTTCTTC. Translating it yields CASSPRTGTSGYNEQFF.

V and J are TRBV4-3 and TRBJ2-3; 7 bases are a match to TRBD2. The CDR3 extends over 17 amino acids. CDR1 and CDR2 from the germline V gene are LGHNA and YSLEER. V gave up 0 bases and J gave up 6 bases; unmatched junction bases: 12. DNA for the CDR3: TGCGCCAGCAGCCAAGATCTTCCAGCGGGAACGGTTGATACGCAGTATTTT. Its protein product is CASSQDLPAGTVDTQYF.

This clonotype was counted ten times or more. The J gene is TRBJ2-2, the V gene TRBV4-3, with no clear D. Trimming took off 2 bases at V and 4 bases at J, with 11 bases between the two ends. The CDR3 spans 15 residues. Per germline, CDR1 LGHNA and CDR2 YSLEER. The CDR3 is CASSQTGGTTGELFF. In DNA form, the CDR3 reads TGCGCCAGCAGCCAAACGGGCGGTACCACCGGGGAGCTGTTTTTT.

The sample holds a few counts of this clonotype. The V and J genes are TRBV2 and TRBJ2-1, with 9 bases matching TRBD2. V was clipped by 6 bases and J by 8 bases; unmatched bases: 8. This CDR3 contains 14 residues. CDR1 is SNHLY and CDR2 is FYNNEI in the germline V gene. The CDR3 DNA reads TGTGCCAGCAGAAATGGACTAGCGAGGGATGAGCAGTTCTTC. Amino acids: CASRNGLARDEQFF.

V gene TRBV25-1 combines with J gene TRBJ1-3; D remains unclear. Germline lookup yields CDR1 MGHDK and CDR2 SYGVNS. The CDR3 extends over 16 amino acids. The V and J ends lost 3 bases and 4 bases respectively, with 16 bases between them. The CDR3 sequence is CASSELGRSSGNTIYF. For the CDR3, the DNA is TGTGCCAGCAGTGAGCTTGGACGGAGTAGCGGAAACACCATATATTTT.

This clonotype was picked up many times. The chain combines TRBV19 with TRBJ1-1; the match to TRBD1 covers 8 bases. CDR1 and CDR2 from the germline V gene are LNHDA and SQIVND (reference sequence). The CDR3 runs 15 residues. The V gene end was trimmed by 8 bases and the J gene end by 2 bases; junction bases not matched to a gene: 10. Here the CDR3 reads CASHPGGQGNTEAFF. CDR3 in DNA: TGTGCCAGTCATCCAGGAGGACAGGGAAACACTGAAGCTTTCTTT.

Details on this clonotype: Mismatch with germline at one junction end may stem from a read error. The chain has TRBV7-9 and TRBJ1-6; 9 bases map to TRBD1. This CDR3 spans 15 amino acids. The V gene's germline CDR1 is SEHNR and CDR2 FQNEAQ (reference sequence). The DNA for the CDR3 is TGTGCCAGCAGCTTAAGGGGACAGGGAGGATCACCACTCCACTTT. Amino acid sequence: CASSLRGQGGSPLHF.

This clonotype was recorded many times. The chain employs TRBV15 and TRBJ2-2; D not resolved. The CDR3 has 12 amino acids. The V and J ends lost 4 bases and 7 bases respectively, with 7 bases between them. CDR1 is LNHNV, CDR2 YYDKDF, per germline (reference sequence). The CDR3 DNA reads TGTGCCACCAGCACATCCTTCGGGGAGCTGTTTTTT. It encodes CATSTSFGELFF.

To note about this clonotype: This may come from a read error, since a much larger clone is one base off. The CDR3 DNA follows: TGTGTCAGTACGGATTCTTCTGGAAACACCATATATTTT. It is translated as CVSTDSSGNTIYF. V usage is TRBV28 and J usage is TRBJ1-3; no reliable D call. Germline CDR1 reads MDHEN; CDR2 reads SYDVKM. CDR3 size: 13 residues.